Each of the 29 T cell receptor beta chains below was sequenced from the same sample in a study of blood T cell repertoires in COVID-19. TCRdb keeps only in-frame clones here, not all; method: immunoSEQ multiplex PCR. The table has fewer than 300,000 clones, 80% to 90% seen once. Sequencing used PBMCs or T cells enriched from blood (not recorded which). These receptors all stem from a young woman who had recovered from COVID-19.

V gene TRBV6-6 combines with J gene TRBJ1-1; weak D call: TRBD1 (6 bases). The V end lost 0 bases, the J end lost 2 bases, and 10 bases lay between the germline ends. Looked up from germline, CDR1 is MNHNY and CDR2 is SVGAGI (reference sequence). There are 15 residues in the CDR3. In DNA form, the CDR3 reads TGTGCCAGCAGTTACTCGGGGACACCCAACACTGAAGCTTTCTTT. Protein sequence: CASSYSGTPNTEAFF.

The gene calls are TRBV4-1 and TRBJ1-4; 7 bases fit TRBD1. J lost 8 bases, V lost 0 bases, and 9 bases had no gene match. CDR3 length: 16 residues. Germline loops: CDR1 MGHRA, CDR2 YSYEKL. The DNA of the CDR3 is TGCGCCAGCAGCCAAGATCACCCCGGGACAGCAGAAAAACTGTTTTTT. Its translation: CASSQDHPGTAEKLFF.

The chain links TRBV30 to TRBJ2-2; D is uncertain. Germline CDR1 is GTSNPN and CDR2 is SVGIG (reference sequence). Trimming shortened V by 4 bases and J by 4 bases, and 10 bases separated the two germline ends. The CDR3 totals 13 residues. The CDR3 nucleotides read TGTGCCTGGACCATTTCCAGCACCGGGGAGCTGTTTTTT. It translates to CAWTISSTGELFF.

The V call is TRBV5-4, the J call TRBJ2-2; 7 positions match TRBD2. After removal of 1 base from V and 7 bases from J, the junction contained 7 bases not matched to a gene. This CDR3 region has 15 residues. CDR1 is SGHNT, CDR2 YYREEE, per germline (reference sequence). CDR3 sequence: CASSLSGVRDGELFF. The CDR3 coding sequence is TGTGCCAGCAGCTTGAGCGGGGTTAGGGACGGGGAGCTGTTTTTT.

The chain links TRBV28 to TRBJ1-2, with 9 bases identical to TRBD1. This CDR3 is 15 amino acids long. The germline V gene has CDR1 MDHEN and CDR2 SYDVKM. Trimming cost V 5 bases and J 5 bases; bases outside gene matches: 9. CDR3: CASSPPGQGRYGYTF. The CDR3 DNA reads as TGTGCCAGCAGTCCTCCGGGACAGGGTCGATATGGCTACACCTTC.

The chain uses TRBV28 and TRBJ1-2; no definite D call. Between the trimmed V and J ends, which lost 4 bases and 5 bases, there was a span of 11 bases. This CDR3 is built from 13 residues. Looked up from germline, CDR1 is MDHEN and CDR2 is SYDVKM. The CDR3 region has the DNA TGTGCCAGCAGTTACAGTATTACGTATGGCTACACCTTC. Amino acid sequence: CASSYSITYGYTF.

This chain uses TRBV7-9 with TRBJ2-5; possible D gene TRBD1, 6 bases. V lost 5 bases, J lost 3 bases, and 13 bases lay in between. The CDR3 sequence is 14 residues long. CDR1 SEHNR and CDR2 FQNEAQ come from the germline V gene (reference sequence). CDR3 sequence reads: CASSDGQLEETQYF. CDR3 nucleotides: TGTGCCAGCAGCGACGGACAGTTGGAAGAGACCCAGTACTTC.

The V and J genes are TRBV2 and TRBJ1-6; TRBD1 might be the D (6 bases). In germline, CDR1 is SNHLY, CDR2 FYNNEI. CDR3 length: 13 amino acids. The ends were cut back, 9 bases at V and 4 bases at J, with 10 bases in the middle. The CDR3 nucleotides read TGTGCCAGGACAGGAGGATATAATTCACCCCTCCACTTT. Residues: CARTGGYNSPLHF.

The gene calls are TRBV15 and TRBJ1-3; D not certain. Trimming left V 0 bases short and J 0 bases short, with 9 bases between. Germline CDR1 is LNHNV and CDR2 is YYDKDF (reference sequence). This CDR3 comprises 16 residues. This chain's CDR3 is CATSRDLRSSGNTIYF. DNA of the CDR3: TGTGCCACCAGCAGAGATTTGAGAAGCTCTGGAAACACCATATATTTT.

The chain is built from TRBV13 and TRBJ2-4; TRBD1 might be the D (6 bases). CDR3 length: 17 amino acids. CDR1 PRHDT and CDR2 FYEKMQ come from the germline V gene (reference sequence). The V and J ends lost 4 bases and 1 base respectively, with 17 bases between them. CDR3 DNA sequence: TGTGCCAGCAGCTCCCGGGCGACAGGACCGGCCAAAAACATTCAGTACTTC. Amino acid sequence: CASSSRATGPAKNIQYF.

This clone has just a few counts. The V call is TRBV20-1, the J call TRBJ2-4; D perhaps matches TRBD1 (6 bases). The length of the CDR3 is 11 residues. V was cut by 3 bases and J by 11 bases, with 11 bases left in between. Germline CDR1 is DFQATT and CDR2 is SNEGSKA (reference sequence). The CDR3 sequence is CSASQGTVQYF. In nucleotides, the CDR3 is TGCAGTGCTAGTCAGGGGACCGTTCAGTACTTC.

This chain connects TRBV10-3 to TRBJ1-2; TRBD1 aligns across 8 bases. Losses at the gene ends were 9 bases for V and 2 bases for J; bases not matched to a gene: 14. Germline V CDR1 and CDR2: ENHRY, SYGVKD. The CDR3 runs 16 residues. CDR3 DNA sequence: TGTGCCATTAAGGCAGTTCTTCAGGGGGCGAACTATGGCTACACCTTC. Translated: CAIKAVLQGANYGYTF.

CDR3 DNA: TGTGCCAGTAGTATCAGAACAGAACACTATGGCTACACCTTC. This codes for CASSIRTEHYGYTF. This sequence joins TRBV19 and TRBJ1-2; D gene uncertain. There are 14 residues in the CDR3. Trimming shortened V by 3 bases and J by 3 bases, and 11 bases separated the two germline ends. Germline V CDR1 and CDR2: LNHDA, SQIVND (reference sequence).

This chain connects TRBV27 to TRBJ1-5; no definite D call. From germline, CDR1 is MNHEY and CDR2 SMNVEV (reference sequence). Trimming shortened V by 5 bases and J by 4 bases, and 6 bases separated the two germline ends. This CDR3 is built from 12 residues. The CDR3 region is CASSRRNQPQHF. In DNA form, the CDR3 reads TGTGCCAGCAGTCGGCGGAATCAGCCCCAGCATTTT.

J is TRBJ1-2 and V is TRBV20-1, with 7 positions matching TRBD1. The CDR3 length is 14 residues. V lost 3 bases, J lost 3 bases, and 7 bases stayed unmatched. The germline gives CDR1 DFQATT, CDR2 SNEGSKA (reference sequence). CDR3 protein: CSASQPRGDYGYTF. The CDR3 bases are TGCAGTGCTAGTCAGCCCAGGGGGGACTATGGCTACACCTTC.

The chain couples TRBV7-8 to TRBJ1-2; D unresolved. Trimming pared 5 bases from V and 4 bases from J, leaving 17 bases between. This CDR3 region has 15 residues. Germline V gene lookup returns CDR1 SGHVS and CDR2 FQNEAQ. CDR3 amino acids: CASSPPARRPYGYTF. The CDR3 DNA sequence: TGTGCCAGCAGCCCCCCCGCCCGCAGGCCCTATGGCTACACCTTC.

This rearrangement joins TRBV30 to TRBJ2-2, with 10 bases aligning to TRBD1. Germline V gene sequence: CDR1 GTSNPN, CDR2 SVGIG (reference sequence). This CDR3 has 14 residues. The V segment lost 4 bases and the J segment 5 bases; nucleotides outside the gene matches: 4. As DNA, the CDR3 is TGTGCCTGGACTCTGGGACAGGGGACCGGGGAGCTGTTTTTT. Translation gives CAWTLGQGTGELFF.

The chain joins TRBV27 to TRBJ2-7, with no clear D. The CDR3 extends over 13 amino acids. V was clipped by 8 bases and J by 2 bases, with 13 bases between them. Germline lookup yields CDR1 MNHEY and CDR2 SMNVEV (reference sequence). For the CDR3, the DNA is TGTGCCAGCGGATGGGCCTCAGCCTACGAGCAGTACTTC. The encoded protein is CASGWASAYEQYF.

This clone was recorded a few times. J is TRBJ2-1 and V is TRBV9, with 15 bases fitting TRBD2. This CDR3 is built from 18 residues. CDR1 SGDLS and CDR2 YYNGEE come from the germline V gene. The junction had 5 bases not matched to a gene; V was cut back by 0 bases and J by 4 bases. The DNA for the CDR3 is TGTGCCAGCAGCGTAGACCCCGGGACTAGCGGGAGGTACAATGAGCAGTTCTTC. Translated: CASSVDPGTSGRYNEQFF.

The V gene is TRBV7-9, the J gene TRBJ1-1; no reliable D call. Per the germline V gene, CDR1 is SEHNR and CDR2 is FQNEAQ (reference sequence). The CDR3 runs to 15 residues. V was pared by 2 bases and J by 7 bases, with 17 bases between. The CDR3 DNA follows: TGTGCCAGCAGCTTAAACTCGGGATCCATGTTTGAAGCTTTCTTT. It codes for CASSLNSGSMFEAFF. The entire variable domain, with the rest obtained from reference TRBV7-9 and TRBJ1-1, is as follows: DTGVSQNPRHKITKRGQNVTFRCDPISEHNRLYWYRQTLGQGPEFLTYFQNEAQLEKSRLLSDRFSAERPKGSFSTLEIQRTEQGDSAMYLCASSLNSGSMFEAFFGQGTRLTVV.

V is TRBV5-4 and J is TRBJ2-3; tentative D call: TRBD2 (5 bases). From germline, CDR1 is SGHNT and CDR2 YYREEE (reference sequence). Trimming pared 5 bases from V and 3 bases from J, leaving 10 bases between. CDR3 length equals 13 residues. The CDR3 protein is CASSSDSTDTQYF. For the CDR3, the DNA is TGTGCCAGCAGTTCGGACTCAACAGATACGCAGTATTTT.

This rearrangement joins TRBV13 to TRBJ1-6; 8 nucleotides match TRBD1. The CDR3 is made up of 17 amino acids. Per germline, CDR1 PRHDT and CDR2 FYEKMQ (reference sequence). V shed 4 bases, J shed 0 bases, and the junction held 5 bases outside the gene matches. CDR3 bases: TGTGCCAGCAGCTCGGGACAGGAAAGCTCCTATAATTCACCCCTCCACTTT. Encoded protein: CASSSGQESSYNSPLHF.

This rearrangement joins TRBV18 to TRBJ1-1; maybe TRBD1 (5 bases). This CDR3 has 13 residues. V was pared by 0 bases and J by 11 bases, with 13 bases between. CDR1 and CDR2 from the germline V gene are KGHSH and LQKENI. This chain's CDR3 is CASSPPEGMGAFF. The CDR3 DNA follows: TGTGCCAGCTCACCACCGGAGGGGATGGGGGCTTTCTTT.

This clone was observed a few times. V is TRBV6-6 and J is TRBJ2-6; 7 nucleotides align to TRBD1. CDR1 and CDR2 (germline): MNHNY, SVGAGI (reference sequence). The trim removed 9 bases at V and 0 bases at J, leaving 5 bases unmatched. This CDR3 comprises 15 residues. The CDR3 is CASTQGSSGANVLTF. CDR3 nucleotide sequence: TGTGCCAGTACACAGGGGTCCTCTGGGGCCAACGTCCTGACTTTC.

The rearrangement links TRBV30 to TRBJ2-3; 8 bases fit TRBD1. Germline loops: CDR1 GTSNPN, CDR2 SVGIG (reference sequence). V lost 1 base to trimming and J lost 4 bases; unmatched junction nucleotides: 7. This CDR3 has 15 residues. CDR3 DNA sequence: TGTGCCTGGAGTGGAGGGGCAGGGGGCGCAGATACGCAGTATTTT. The encoded protein is CAWSGGAGGADTQYF.

The V and J genes are TRBV18 and TRBJ1-1; the match to TRBD1 covers 8 bases. Germline CDR1 reads KGHSH; CDR2 reads LQKENI. V trimming: 3 bases; J trimming: 3 bases; junction bases outside the gene matches: 0. The CDR3 consists of 13 residues. The CDR3 nucleotides read TGTGCCAGCTCACCGGGACAGGACACTGAAGCTTTCTTT. It translates to CASSPGQDTEAFF.

The chain has TRBV18 and TRBJ1-2, with D possibly TRBD1 on 6 matching bases. Germline V gene lookup returns CDR1 KGHSH and CDR2 LQKENI. Trimming removed 3 bases at V and 7 bases at J, with 12 bases between. The CDR3 extends over 13 amino acids. The CDR3 region has the DNA TGTGCCAGCTCACCCGGACAGATTAGTGGCTACACCTTC. Protein product: CASSPGQISGYTF. Together with reference TRBV18 and TRBJ1-2, the CDR3 gives the full variable domain: NAGVMQNPRHLVRRRGQEARLRCSPMKGHSHVYWYRQLPEEGLKFMVYLQKENIIDESGMPKERFSAEFPKEGPSILRIQQVVRGDSAAYFCASSPGQISGYTFGSGTRLTVV.

This chain uses TRBV7-2 with TRBJ2-2; possibly TRBD1 for D (6 bases). V lost 2 bases and J 0 bases, leaving 16 bases between the germline ends. The CDR3 contains 18 residues. The germline V gene has CDR1 SGHTA and CDR2 FQGNSA. In DNA, the CDR3 is TGTGCCAGCAGCTTAAGTTCCGGACAGCGCGCGAACACCGGGGAGCTGTTTTTT. Encoded protein: CASSLSSGQRANTGELFF.

This clone was seen only once. V is TRBV30 and J is TRBJ1-5; TRBD1 agrees at 7 bases. The V gene's germline CDR1 is GTSNPN and CDR2 SVGIG (reference sequence). V shed 2 bases, J shed 0 bases, and the junction held 4 bases outside the gene matches. CDR3 length: 15 residues. CDR3 region: CAWSNRDSSNQPQHF. CDR3 coding DNA: TGTGCCTGGAGTAACCGGGACAGTAGCAATCAGCCCCAGCATTTT.